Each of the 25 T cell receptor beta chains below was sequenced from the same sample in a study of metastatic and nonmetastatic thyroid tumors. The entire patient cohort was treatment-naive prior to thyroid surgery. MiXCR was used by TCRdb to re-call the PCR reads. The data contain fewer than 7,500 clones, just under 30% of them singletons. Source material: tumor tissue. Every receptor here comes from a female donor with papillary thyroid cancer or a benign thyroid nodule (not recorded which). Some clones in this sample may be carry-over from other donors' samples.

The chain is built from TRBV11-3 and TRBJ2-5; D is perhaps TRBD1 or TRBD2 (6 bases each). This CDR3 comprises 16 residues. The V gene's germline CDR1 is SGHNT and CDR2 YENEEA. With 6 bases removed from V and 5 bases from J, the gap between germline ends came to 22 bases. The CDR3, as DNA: TGTGCCAGCAGTCCGGCCAGGGGAGGACGCAGGGAGACCCAGTACTTC. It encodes CASSPARGGRRETQYF.

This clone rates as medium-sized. The CDR3 nucleotides read TGCAGTGCCACGGGGCCGGGACACGACTATGGCTACACCTTC. Translation: CSATGPGHDYGYTF. This rearrangement joins TRBV20-1 to TRBJ1-2; perhaps TRBD1 as D (6 bases). V lost 6 bases and J 3 bases, leaving 17 bases between the germline ends. The germline V gene has CDR1 DFQATT and CDR2 SNEGSKA (reference sequence). The CDR3 is 14 amino acids.

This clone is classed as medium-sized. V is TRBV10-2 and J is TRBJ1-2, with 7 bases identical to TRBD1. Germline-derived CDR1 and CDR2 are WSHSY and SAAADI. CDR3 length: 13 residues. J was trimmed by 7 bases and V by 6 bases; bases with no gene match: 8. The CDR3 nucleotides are TGCGCCAGCAGCGAACAGGGGCCCTTTGGCTACACCTTC. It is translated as CASSEQGPFGYTF.

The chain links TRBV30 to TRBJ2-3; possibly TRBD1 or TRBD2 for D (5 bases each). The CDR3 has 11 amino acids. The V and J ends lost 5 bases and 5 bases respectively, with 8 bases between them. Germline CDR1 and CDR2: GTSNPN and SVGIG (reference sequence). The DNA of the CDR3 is TGTGCCTGGGGGGCGGGAGATACGCAGTATTTT. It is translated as CAWGAGDTQYF.

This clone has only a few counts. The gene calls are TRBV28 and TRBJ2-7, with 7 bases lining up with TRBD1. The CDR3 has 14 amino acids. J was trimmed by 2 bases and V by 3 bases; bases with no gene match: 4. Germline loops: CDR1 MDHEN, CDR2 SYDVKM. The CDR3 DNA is TGTGCCAGCAGTTTGTACAGGGGAGCCTACGAGCAGTACTTC. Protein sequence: CASSLYRGAYEQYF.

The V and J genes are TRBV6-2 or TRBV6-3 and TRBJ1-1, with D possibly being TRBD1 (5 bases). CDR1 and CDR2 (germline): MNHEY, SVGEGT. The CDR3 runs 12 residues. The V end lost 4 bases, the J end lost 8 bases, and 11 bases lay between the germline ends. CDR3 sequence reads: CASSFTGQEAFF. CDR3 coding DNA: TGTGCCAGCAGTTTTACAGGCCAGGAAGCTTTCTTT.

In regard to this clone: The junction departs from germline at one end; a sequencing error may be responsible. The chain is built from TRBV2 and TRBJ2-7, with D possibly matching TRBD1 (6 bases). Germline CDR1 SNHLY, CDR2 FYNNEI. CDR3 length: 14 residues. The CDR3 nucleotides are TGTACCAGCAGCGGAGCAGGACAGAGGTACGAGCAGTACTTC. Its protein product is CTSSGAGQRYEQYF.

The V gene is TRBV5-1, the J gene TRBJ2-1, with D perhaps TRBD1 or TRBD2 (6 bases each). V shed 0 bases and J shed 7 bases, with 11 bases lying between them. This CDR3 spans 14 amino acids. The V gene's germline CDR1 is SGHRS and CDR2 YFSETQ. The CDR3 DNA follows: TGCGCCAGCAGCTTGGGGGGGGCTGAGAATGAGCAGTTCTTC. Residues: CASSLGGAENEQFF.

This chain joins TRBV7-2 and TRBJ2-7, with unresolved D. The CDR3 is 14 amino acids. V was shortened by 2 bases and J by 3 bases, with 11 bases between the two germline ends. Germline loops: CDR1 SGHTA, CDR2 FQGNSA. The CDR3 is CASSLPGKIYEQYF. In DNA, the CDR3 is TGTGCCAGCAGCTTACCTGGGAAAATCTACGAGCAGTACTTC.

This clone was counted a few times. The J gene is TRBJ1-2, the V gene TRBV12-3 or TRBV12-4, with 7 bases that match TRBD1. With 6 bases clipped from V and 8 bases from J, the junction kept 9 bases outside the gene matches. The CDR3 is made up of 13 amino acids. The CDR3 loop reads CASSLDRERGYTF. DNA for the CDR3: TGTGCCAGCAGCCTAGACAGGGAACGGGGCTACACCTTC.

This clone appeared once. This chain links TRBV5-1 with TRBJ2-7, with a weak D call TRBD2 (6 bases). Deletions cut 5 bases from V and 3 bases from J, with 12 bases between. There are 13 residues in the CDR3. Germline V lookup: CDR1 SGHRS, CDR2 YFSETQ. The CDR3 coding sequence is TGCGCCAGCAGTTTGAGGAGGGACTACGAGCAGTACTTC. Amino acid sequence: CASSLRRDYEQYF.

The CDR3 region is CASSMEGRCTFYEQYF. CDR3 DNA sequence: TGTGCCAGTAGTATGGAGGGGCGGTGCACCTTCTACGAGCAGTACTTC. V is TRBV19 and J is TRBJ2-7, with D tentatively TRBD2 (6 bases). This CDR3 is built from 16 residues. V dropped 3 bases and J dropped 3 bases, with 18 bases sitting between them. In germline, CDR1 is LNHDA, CDR2 SQIVND (reference sequence).

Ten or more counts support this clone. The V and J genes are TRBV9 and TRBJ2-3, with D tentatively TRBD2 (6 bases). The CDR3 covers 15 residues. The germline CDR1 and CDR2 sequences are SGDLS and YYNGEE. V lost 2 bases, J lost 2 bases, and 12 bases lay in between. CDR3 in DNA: TGTGCCAGCAGCGTCAAGGCGGGGCACACAGATACGCAGTATTTT. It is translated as CASSVKAGHTDTQYF.

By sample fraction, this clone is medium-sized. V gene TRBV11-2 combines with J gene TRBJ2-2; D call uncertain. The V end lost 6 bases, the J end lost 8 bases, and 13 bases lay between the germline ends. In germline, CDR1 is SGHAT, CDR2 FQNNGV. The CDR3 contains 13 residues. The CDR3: CASSPAFQGELFF. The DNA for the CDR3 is TGTGCCAGCAGTCCTGCGTTCCAAGGGGAGCTGTTTTTT. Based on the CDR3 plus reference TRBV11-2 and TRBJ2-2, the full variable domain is EAGVAQSPRYKIIEKRQSVAFWCNPISGHATLYWYQQILGQGPKLLIQFQNNGVVDDSQLPKDRFSAERLKGVDSTLKIQPAKLEDSAVYLCASSPAFQGELFFGEGSRLTVL.

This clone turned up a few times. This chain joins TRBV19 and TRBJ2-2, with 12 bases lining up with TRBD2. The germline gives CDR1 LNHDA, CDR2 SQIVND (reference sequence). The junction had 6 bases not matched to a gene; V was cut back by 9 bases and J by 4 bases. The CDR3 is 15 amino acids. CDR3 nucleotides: TGTGCCAGCCAACGGACTAGCGGGATCACCGGGGAGCTGTTTTTT. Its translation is CASQRTSGITGELFF.

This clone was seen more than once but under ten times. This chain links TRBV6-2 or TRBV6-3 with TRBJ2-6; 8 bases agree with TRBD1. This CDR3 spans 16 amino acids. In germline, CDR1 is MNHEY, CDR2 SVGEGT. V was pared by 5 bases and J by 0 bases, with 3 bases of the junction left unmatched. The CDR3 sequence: CASSPTGGSGANVLTF. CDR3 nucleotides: TGTGCCAGCAGTCCTACAGGGGGCTCTGGGGCCAACGTCCTGACTTTC.

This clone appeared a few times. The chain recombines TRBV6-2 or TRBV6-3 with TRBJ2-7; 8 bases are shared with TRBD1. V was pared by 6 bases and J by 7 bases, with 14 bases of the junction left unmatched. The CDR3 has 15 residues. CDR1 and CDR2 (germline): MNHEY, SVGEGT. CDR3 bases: TGTGCCAGCAGGTCGACAGGGGCTGGGGTTAGGGAGCAGTACTTC. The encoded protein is CASRSTGAGVREQYF.

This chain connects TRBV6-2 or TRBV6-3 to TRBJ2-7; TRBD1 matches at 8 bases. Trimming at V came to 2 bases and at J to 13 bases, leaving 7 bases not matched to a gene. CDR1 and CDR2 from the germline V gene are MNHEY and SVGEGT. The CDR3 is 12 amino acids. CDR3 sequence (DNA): TGTGCCAGCAGTTACGCGGACAGGGTACCTTACTTC. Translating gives CASSYADRVPYF.

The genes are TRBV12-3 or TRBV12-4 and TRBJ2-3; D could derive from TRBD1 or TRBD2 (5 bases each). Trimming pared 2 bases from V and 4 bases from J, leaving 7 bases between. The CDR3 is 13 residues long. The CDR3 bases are TGTGCCAGCAGTTTATCGGGGCCAGATACGCAGTATTTT. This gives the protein CASSLSGPDTQYF.

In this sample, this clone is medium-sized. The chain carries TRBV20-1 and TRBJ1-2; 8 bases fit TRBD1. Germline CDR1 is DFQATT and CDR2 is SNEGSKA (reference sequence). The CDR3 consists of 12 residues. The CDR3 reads CSPGGTNYGYTF. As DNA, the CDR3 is TGCAGCCCAGGGGGCACTAACTATGGCTACACCTTC.

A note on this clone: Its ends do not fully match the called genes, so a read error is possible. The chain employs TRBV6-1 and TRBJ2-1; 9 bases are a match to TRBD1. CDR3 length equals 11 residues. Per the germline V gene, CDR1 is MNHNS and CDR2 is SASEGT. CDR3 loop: CASSGRDRAIF. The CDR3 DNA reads TGTGCCAGCAGTGGCCGGGACAGGGCTATCTTC.

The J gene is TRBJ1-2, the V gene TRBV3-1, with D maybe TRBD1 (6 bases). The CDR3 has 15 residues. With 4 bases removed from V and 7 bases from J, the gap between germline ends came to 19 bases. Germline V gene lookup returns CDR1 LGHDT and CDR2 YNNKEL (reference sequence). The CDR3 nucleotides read TGTGCCAGCAGCCGTTTACTACAGGGAGAAGGTGGCTACACCTTC. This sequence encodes CASSRLLQGEGGYTF.

CDR3 loop: CASSYSMVGGGVQNEQYF. The CDR3 DNA reads TGTGCCAGCAGTTACTCGATGGTGGGGGGAGGGGTCCAGAACGAGCAGTACTTC. The rearrangement joins TRBV6-2 or TRBV6-3 to TRBJ2-7; TRBD2 matches at 7 bases. Germline CDR1 and CDR2: MNHEY and SVGEGT. This CDR3 has 18 amino acids. The V gene end was trimmed by 0 bases and the J gene end by 5 bases; junction bases not matched to a gene: 16.

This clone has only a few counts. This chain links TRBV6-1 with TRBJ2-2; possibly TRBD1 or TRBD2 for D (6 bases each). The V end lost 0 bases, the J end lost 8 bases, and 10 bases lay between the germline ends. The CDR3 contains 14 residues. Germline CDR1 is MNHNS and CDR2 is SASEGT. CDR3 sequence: CASSEAGGWGELFF. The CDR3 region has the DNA TGTGCCAGCAGTGAAGCGGGGGGCTGGGGGGAGCTGTTTTTT.

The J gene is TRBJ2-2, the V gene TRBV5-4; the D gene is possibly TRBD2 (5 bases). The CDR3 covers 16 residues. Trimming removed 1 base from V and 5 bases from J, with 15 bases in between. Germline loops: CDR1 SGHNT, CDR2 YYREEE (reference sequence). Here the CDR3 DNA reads TGTGCCAGCAGCTTGAGTTCGTCCACGGGGACCGGGGAGCTGTTTTTT. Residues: CASSLSSSTGTGELFF. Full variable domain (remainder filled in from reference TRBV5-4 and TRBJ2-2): ETGVTQSPTHLIKTRGQQVTLRCSSQSGHNTVSWYQQALGQGPQFIFQYYREEENGRGNFPPRFSGLQFPNYSSELNVNALELDDSALYLCASSLSSSTGTGELFFGEGSRLTVL.